This T cell receptor (beta chain) is drawn from a study of patients and donors after allogeneic stem cell transplantation. One entry per CDR3 protein, called by TCRdb with MiXCR from the RT-PCR reads. The data hold roughly 200,000 distinct CDR3 sequences, with roughly two fifths observed a single time. Germline loops: CDR1 DFQATT, CDR2 SNEGSKA (reference sequence). With 3 bases removed from V and 3 bases from J, the gap between germline ends came to 14 bases. The CDR3 spans 14 residues. Sequencing was performed on blood, either unsorted or a sorted T cell fraction (not recorded which). The receptor was derived from a human donor who was either an allogeneic HSCT recipient or a stem cell or donor lymphocyte infusion donor (not recorded which). It is not recorded whose cells these are; they may come from a transplant donor. This chain links TRBV20-1 with TRBJ1-2; D may be TRBD1 (5 bases). The CDR3 bases are TGCAGTGCTAGTGCAACCGGGACCTACTATGGCTACACCTTC. It specifies CSASATGTYYGYTF.